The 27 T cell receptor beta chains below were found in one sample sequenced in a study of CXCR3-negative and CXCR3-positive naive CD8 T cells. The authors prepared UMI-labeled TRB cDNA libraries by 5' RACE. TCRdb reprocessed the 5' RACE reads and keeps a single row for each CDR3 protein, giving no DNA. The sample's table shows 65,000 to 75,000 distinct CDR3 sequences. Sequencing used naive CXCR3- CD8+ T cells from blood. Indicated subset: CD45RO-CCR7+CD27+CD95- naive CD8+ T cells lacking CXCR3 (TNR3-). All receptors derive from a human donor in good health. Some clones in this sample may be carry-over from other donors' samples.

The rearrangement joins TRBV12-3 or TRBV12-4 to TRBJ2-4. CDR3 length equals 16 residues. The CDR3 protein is CASSYSGSGAKIIQYF.

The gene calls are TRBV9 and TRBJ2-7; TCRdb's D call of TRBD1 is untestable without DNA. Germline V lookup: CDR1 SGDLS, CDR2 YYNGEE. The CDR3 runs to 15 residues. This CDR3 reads CASSVQGNPWDEQYF.

This CDR3 reads CARGREGPSYEQYF. The chain couples TRBV21-1 to TRBJ2-7; TCRdb's D gene call, TRBD2, goes unchecked for lack of DNA. TRBV21-1 is reported as a pseudogene. CDR3 length: 14 amino acids.

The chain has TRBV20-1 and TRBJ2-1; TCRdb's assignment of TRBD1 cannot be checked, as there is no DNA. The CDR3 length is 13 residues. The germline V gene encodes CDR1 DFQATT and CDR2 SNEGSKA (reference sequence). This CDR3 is CSAGDRVYNEQFF.

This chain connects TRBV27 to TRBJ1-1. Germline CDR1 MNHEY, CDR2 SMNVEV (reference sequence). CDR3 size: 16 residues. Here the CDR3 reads CASSLREPVMNTEAFF.

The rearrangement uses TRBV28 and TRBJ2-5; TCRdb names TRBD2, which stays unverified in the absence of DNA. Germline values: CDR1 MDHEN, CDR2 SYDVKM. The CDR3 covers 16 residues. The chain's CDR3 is CASSPPQLAPQETQYF.

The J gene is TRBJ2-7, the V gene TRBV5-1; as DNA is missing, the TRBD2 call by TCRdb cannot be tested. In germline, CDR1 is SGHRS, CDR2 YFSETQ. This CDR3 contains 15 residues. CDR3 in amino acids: CASSTPLAGSYEQYF.

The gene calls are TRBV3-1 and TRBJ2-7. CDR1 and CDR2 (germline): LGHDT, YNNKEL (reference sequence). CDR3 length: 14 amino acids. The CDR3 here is CASSQDSSLDEQYF.

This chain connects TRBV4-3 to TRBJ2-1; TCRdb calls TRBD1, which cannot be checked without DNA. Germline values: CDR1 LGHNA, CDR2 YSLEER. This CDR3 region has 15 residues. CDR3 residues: CASSQDGTAYNEQFF.

The CDR3 region is CASSQGSSGPADTQYF. The chain recombines TRBV4-3 with TRBJ2-3; TCRdb gives TRBD2 as the D gene, but with no DNA this cannot be confirmed. The CDR3 covers 16 residues. The germline gives CDR1 LGHNA, CDR2 YSLEER.

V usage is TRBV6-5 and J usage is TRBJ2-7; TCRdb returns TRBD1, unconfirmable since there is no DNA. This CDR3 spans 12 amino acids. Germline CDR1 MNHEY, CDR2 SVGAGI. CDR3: CASSLGGDEQYF.

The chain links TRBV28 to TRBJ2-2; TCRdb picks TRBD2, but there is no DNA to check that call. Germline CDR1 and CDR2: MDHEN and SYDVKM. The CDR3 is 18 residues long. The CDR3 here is CASSLLTGLAGGAGELFF.

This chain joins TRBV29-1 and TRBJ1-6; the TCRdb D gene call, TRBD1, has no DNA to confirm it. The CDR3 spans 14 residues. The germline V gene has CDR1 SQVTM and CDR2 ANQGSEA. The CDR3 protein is CSVGTGNYNSPLHF.

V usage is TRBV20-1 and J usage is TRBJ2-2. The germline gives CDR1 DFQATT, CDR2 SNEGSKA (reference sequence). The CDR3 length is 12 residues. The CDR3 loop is CSARDYPGELFF.

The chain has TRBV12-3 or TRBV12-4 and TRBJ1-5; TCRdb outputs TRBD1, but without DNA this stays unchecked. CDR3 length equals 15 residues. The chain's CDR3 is CASSLLDTTGQPQHF.

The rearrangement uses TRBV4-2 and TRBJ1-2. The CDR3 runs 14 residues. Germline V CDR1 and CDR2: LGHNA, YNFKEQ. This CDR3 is CASSQAAEGSGYTF.

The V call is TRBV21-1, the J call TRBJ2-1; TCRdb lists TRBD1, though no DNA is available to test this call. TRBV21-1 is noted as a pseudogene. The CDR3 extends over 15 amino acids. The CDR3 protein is CASSTKGNRDNEQFF.

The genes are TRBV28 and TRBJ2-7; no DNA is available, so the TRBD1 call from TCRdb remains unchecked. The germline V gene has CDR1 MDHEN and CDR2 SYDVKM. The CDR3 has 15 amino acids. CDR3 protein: CASSPRAGPSYEQYF.

The CDR3 loop is CSVGGQGQGYNEQFF. V is TRBV29-1 and J is TRBJ2-1; TCRdb's D gene call, TRBD1, goes unchecked for lack of DNA. The CDR3 runs to 15 residues. Germline lookup yields CDR1 SQVTM and CDR2 ANQGSEA.

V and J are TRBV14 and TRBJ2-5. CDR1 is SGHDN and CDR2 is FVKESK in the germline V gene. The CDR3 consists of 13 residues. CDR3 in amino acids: CASSQVPWETQYF.

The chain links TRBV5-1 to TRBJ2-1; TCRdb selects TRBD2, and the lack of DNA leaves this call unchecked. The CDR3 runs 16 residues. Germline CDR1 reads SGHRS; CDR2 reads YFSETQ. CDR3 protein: CASSRRLAGEYNEQFF.

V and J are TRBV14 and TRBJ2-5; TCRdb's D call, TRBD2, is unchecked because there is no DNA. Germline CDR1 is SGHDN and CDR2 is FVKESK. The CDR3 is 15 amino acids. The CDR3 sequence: CASSPLVGGQETQYF.

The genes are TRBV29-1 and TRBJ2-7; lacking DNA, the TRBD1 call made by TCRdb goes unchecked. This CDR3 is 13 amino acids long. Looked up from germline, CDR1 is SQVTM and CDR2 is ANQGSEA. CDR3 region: CSAQPGQGYEQYF.

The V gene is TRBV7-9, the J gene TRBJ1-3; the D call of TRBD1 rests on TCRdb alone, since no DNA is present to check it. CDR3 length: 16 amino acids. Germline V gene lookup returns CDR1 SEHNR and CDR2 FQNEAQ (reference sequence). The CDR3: CASSYDSLYSGNTIYF.

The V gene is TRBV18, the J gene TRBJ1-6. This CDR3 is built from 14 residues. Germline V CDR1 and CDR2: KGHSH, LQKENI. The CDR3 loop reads CASSPGAYNSPLHF.

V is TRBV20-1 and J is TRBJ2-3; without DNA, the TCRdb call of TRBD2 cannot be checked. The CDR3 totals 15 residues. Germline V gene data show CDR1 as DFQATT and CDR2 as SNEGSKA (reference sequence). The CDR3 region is CSARGLTSGTDTQYF.

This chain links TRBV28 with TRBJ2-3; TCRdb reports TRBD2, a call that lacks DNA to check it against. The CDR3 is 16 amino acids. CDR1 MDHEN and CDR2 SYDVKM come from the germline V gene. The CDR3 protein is CASRLLSGRATDTQYF.